The entry that follows covers one T cell receptor (beta chain) sequence. Its antigen is unknown. Method: immunoSEQ multiplex PCR; TCRdb's copy keeps in-frame clones and lacks some. The data contain 30,000 or so clones, about nine tenths of them singletons. Trimming shortened V by 5 bases and J by 0 bases, and 8 bases separated the two germline ends. This CDR3 region has 14 residues. Germline V gene lookup returns CDR1 KGHSH and CDR2 LQKENI. On the day of bone marrow donation, the related graft donor provided peripheral blood. The data were taken from a study of T cells after posttransplantation cyclophosphamide. Study-wide findings and caveats: Donor-recipient repertoire similarity was low at 1-2 months, rising over year one. Recipient CMV seropositivity and CMV reactivation strongly tracked TRB clonality. Tissue-infiltrating T cells from skin or gut overlapped little with blood T cells.

V and J are TRBV18 and TRBJ2-1; the D gene is possibly TRBD2 (6 bases). The sequencing sample was made of PBMCs. The origin of this receptor is a man in his fifties. CDR3 protein: CASSAGPSYNEQFF. The CDR3 nucleotides read TGTGCCAGCTCAGCGGGGCCCTCCTACAATGAGCAGTTCTTC.